Sequencing of this T cell receptor (beta chain) was carried out in a study of control samples from healthy donors and cancer patients. Method: immunoSEQ multiplex PCR; TCRdb's copy keeps in-frame clones and lacks some. The data show about 98,000 clones, with around 80% seen just once and more than 1.5% held by the top ten. Germline lookup yields CDR1 LGHDT and CDR2 YNNKEL (reference sequence). The CDR3 has 17 amino acids. Trimming cost V 1 base and J 4 bases; bases outside gene matches: 6. The receptor comes from a man in his fifties or sixties in good health. Sequencing used blood. The rearrangement joins TRBV3-1 (or the pseudogene TRBV3-2) to TRBJ2-3; 12 nucleotides align to TRBD2. CDR3 residues: CASSQALAGGGADTQYF. CDR3 bases: TGTGCCAGCAGCCAAGCACTAGCGGGGGGAGGAGCAGATACGCAGTATTTT.